The source of this T cell receptor beta chain is a study of T cell responses to AZD1222 COVID-19 vaccine. Study-wide points: Vaccine-related CD4 TCRs covered spike, predominating at 160-218 and 743-854. Close to half of spike-specific TCRs reportedly recognize unmutated variant regions. Repertoire samples came only from after the peak T cell response.

Assay: immunoSEQ multiplex PCR; the TCRdb copy retains only in-frame clones and omits some. In the table there are about 120,000 clones, 75% to 90% of which are singletons. V dropped 6 bases and J dropped 8; count of bases not matched to a gene: 4. In germline, CDR1 is ENHRY, CDR2 SYGVKD. The CDR3 covers 13 residues. With respect to this clone: The antigen remains undetermined.

The clonotype comes from an adult in good health. The V and J genes are TRBV10-3 and TRBJ2-1, with 10 bases lining up with TRBD2. The sequencing used peripheral blood, collected on day 0 of AZD1222 vaccination. Written as DNA, the CDR3 is TGTGCCATCAGGGCTAGCGGGAGTTATGAGCAGTTCTTC. This translates into CAIRASGSYEQFF.